One sample yielded the 13 T cell receptor beta chains listed below, sequenced in a study of PD-1 blockade in classical Hodgkin lymphoma. As to time point: cycle 4 day 1 (C4D1), after six to seven weeks of nivolumab. Brentuximab vedotin exposure varied, and every patient relapsed after autologous stem cell transplantation. Libraries were prepared by immunoSEQ multiplex PCR; TCRdb keeps only in-frame clonotypes and omits some of them. The repertoire has more than 8,000 clones, about 83% of them found once; the top ten carry 30% to 35%. The sequencing here drew on peripheral blood mononuclear cells (PBMCs), taken before the fourth cycle of nivolumab. These receptors originate from a human donor with classical Hodgkin lymphoma.

The rearrangement uses TRBV19 and TRBJ2-2; D ambiguous. V lost 7 bases, J lost 0 bases, and 12 bases lay in between. Germline values: CDR1 LNHDA, CDR2 SQIVND (reference sequence). CDR3 length equals 15 residues. In nucleotides, the CDR3 is TGTGCCAGTACGAACAGTCTGCCGAACACCGGGGAGCTGTTTTTT. It encodes CASTNSLPNTGELFF.

The chain couples TRBV19 to TRBJ2-5; 8 nucleotides align to TRBD1. V shed 3 bases and J 5 bases; nucleotides not matched to a gene: 11. The CDR3 extends over 16 amino acids. Looked up from germline, CDR1 is LNHDA and CDR2 is SQIVND (reference sequence). The CDR3 reads CASSIAAGTGGETQYF. The CDR3, as DNA: TGTGCCAGTAGTATCGCCGCCGGGACAGGAGGCGAGACCCAGTACTTC.

This clone was observed a few times. The chain couples TRBV7-2 to TRBJ2-2; D not resolved. CDR1 and CDR2 (germline): SGHTA, FQGNSA. Trimming stripped 1 base from V and 3 bases from J, with 12 bases between. CDR3 size: 16 residues. In DNA, the CDR3 is TGTGCCAGCAGCTTAGGAGACCTGGTGGACACCGGGGAGCTGTTTTTT. It specifies CASSLGDLVDTGELFF.

The chain recombines TRBV18 with TRBJ2-2, with TRBD2 matching 8 bases. Germline lookup yields CDR1 KGHSH and CDR2 LQKENI. This CDR3 has 15 residues. V lost 5 bases, J lost 2 bases, and 4 bases stayed unmatched. CDR3 amino acids: CASSILAENTGELFF. The CDR3 DNA reads TGTGCCAGCTCAATACTAGCGGAAAACACCGGGGAGCTGTTTTTT.

This sequence joins TRBV6-5 and TRBJ1-5; maybe TRBD1 (5 bases). Germline V gene lookup returns CDR1 MNHEY and CDR2 SVGAGI. Trimming removed 5 bases at V and 10 bases at J, with 15 bases between. The CDR3 has 13 amino acids. For the CDR3, the DNA is TGTGCCAGCAGTCCGGGGGGACTGGGACCCCAGCATTTT. This sequence encodes CASSPGGLGPQHF.

This clone has only one observation. This chain connects TRBV5-1 to TRBJ2-1; TRBD2 matches 7 bases. CDR1 is SGHRS and CDR2 is YFSETQ in the germline V gene. The CDR3 is made up of 15 amino acids. V trimming: 2 bases; J trimming: 2 bases; junction bases outside the gene matches: 4. The CDR3 region is CASSFAGATYNEQFF. CDR3 coding DNA: TGCGCCAGCAGCTTCGCGGGAGCAACCTACAATGAGCAGTTCTTC.

The rearrangement uses TRBV19 and TRBJ2-1; D is uncertain. CDR1 is LNHDA, CDR2 SQIVND, per germline (reference sequence). The CDR3 has 14 amino acids. V gave up 6 bases and J gave up 3 bases, with 12 bases separating them. CDR3 nucleotide sequence: TGTGCCAGTAGCCTAAGCCAGGACTACAATGAGCAGTTCTTC. The encoded protein is CASSLSQDYNEQFF.

V and J are TRBV25-1 and TRBJ2-3; D perhaps matches TRBD2 (5 bases). This CDR3 has 15 amino acids. CDR1 and CDR2 from the germline V gene are MGHDK and SYGVNS. The V gene lost 6 bases and the J gene lost 0 bases, with 13 bases spanning the gap. In DNA, the CDR3 is TGTGCCAGCAGGGACGTACGCGGGAGCACAGATACGCAGTATTTT. Translated: CASRDVRGSTDTQYF.

The chain has TRBV20-1 and TRBJ1-6; D unclear. The germline V and J ends were trimmed by 3 bases and 16 bases, with 10 bases remaining between them. Germline V CDR1 and CDR2: DFQATT, SNEGSKA (reference sequence). The CDR3 runs 10 residues. CDR3 sequence: CSARGQTLHF. CDR3 in DNA: TGCAGTGCTAGGGGCCAGACTCTCCACTTT.

The chain recombines TRBV5-1 with TRBJ2-1, with D possibly TRBD2 on 7 matching bases. CDR1 and CDR2 from the germline V gene are SGHRS and YFSETQ. V lost 0 bases and J 5 bases, leaving 15 bases between the germline ends. There are 16 residues in the CDR3. CDR3 protein: CASSLAGGFVDNEQFF. Here the CDR3 DNA reads TGCGCCAGCAGCTTGGCGGGGGGCTTTGTGGACAATGAGCAGTTCTTC.

CDR3 in amino acids: CASSKDPAGDTDTQYF. CDR3 coding DNA: TGTGCCAGCAGCAAAGATCCAGCGGGGGACACAGATACGCAGTATTTT. The chain joins TRBV21-1 to TRBJ2-3; TRBD2, the table's D call, was not compared with the DNA. TRBV21-1 is marked as a pseudogene. This CDR3 is 16 amino acids long.

The chain uses TRBV19 and TRBJ1-5, with a tentative D call TRBD1 (6 bases). The CDR3 is 15 residues long. Looked up from germline, CDR1 is LNHDA and CDR2 is SQIVND (reference sequence). V lost 2 bases, J lost 7 bases, and 15 bases lay in between. Here the CDR3 reads CASSIRTAILQPQHF. The CDR3 DNA sequence: TGTGCCAGTAGTATACGGACAGCCATCTTGCAGCCCCAGCATTTT.

This chain links TRBV28 with TRBJ2-2; 10 nucleotides agree with TRBD2. The CDR3 extends over 16 amino acids. Losses at the gene ends were 5 bases for V and 3 bases for J; bases not matched to a gene: 6. Germline-derived CDR1 and CDR2 are MDHEN and SYDVKM. CDR3 coding DNA: TGTGCCAGCAGTATAATAGCGGGAGGTTACACCGGGGAGCTGTTTTTT. This codes for CASSIIAGGYTGELFF.